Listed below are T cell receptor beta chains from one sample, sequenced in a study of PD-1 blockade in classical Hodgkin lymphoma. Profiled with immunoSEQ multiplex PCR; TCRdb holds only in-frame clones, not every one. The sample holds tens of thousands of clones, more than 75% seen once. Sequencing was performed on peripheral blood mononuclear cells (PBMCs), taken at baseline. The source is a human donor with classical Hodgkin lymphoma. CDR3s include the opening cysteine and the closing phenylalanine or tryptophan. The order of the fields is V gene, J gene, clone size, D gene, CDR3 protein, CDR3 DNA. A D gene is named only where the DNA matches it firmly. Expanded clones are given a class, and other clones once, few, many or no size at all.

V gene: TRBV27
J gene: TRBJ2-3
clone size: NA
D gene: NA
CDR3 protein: CASSYPGGNTDTQYF
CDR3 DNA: TGTGCCAGCAGTTACCCCGGGGGTAACACAGATACGCAGTATTTT

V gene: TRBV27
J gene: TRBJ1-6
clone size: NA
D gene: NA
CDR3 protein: CASSLLAPPAGGRDNSPLHF
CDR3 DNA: TGTGCCAGCAGTTTATTAGCCCCCCCCGCCGGTGGTCGCGATAATTCACCCCTCCACTTT

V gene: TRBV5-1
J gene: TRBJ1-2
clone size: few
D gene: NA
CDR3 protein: CASSLAKADYGYTF
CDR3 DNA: TGCGCCAGCAGCTTGGCCAAGGCAGACTATGGCTACACCTTC

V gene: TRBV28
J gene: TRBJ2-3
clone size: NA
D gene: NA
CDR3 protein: CASTLGARSTDTQYF
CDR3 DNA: TGTGCCAGCACCCTTGGAGCGAGAAGCACAGATACGCAGTATTTT

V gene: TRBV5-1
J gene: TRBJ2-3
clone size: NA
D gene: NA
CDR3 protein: CASSPLRGTDTQYF
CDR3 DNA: TGCGCCAGCAGCCCCCTGAGGGGCACAGATACGCAGTATTTT

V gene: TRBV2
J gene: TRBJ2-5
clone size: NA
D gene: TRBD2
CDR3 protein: CASSELAGGRETQYF
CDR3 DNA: TGTGCCAGCAGTGAACTAGCGGGGGGGCGAGAGACCCAGTACTTC

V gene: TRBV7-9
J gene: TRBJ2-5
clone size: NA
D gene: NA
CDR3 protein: CASSLDQGLVETQYF
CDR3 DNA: TGTGCCAGCAGCTTAGACCAGGGGCTGGTTGAGACCCAGTACTTC

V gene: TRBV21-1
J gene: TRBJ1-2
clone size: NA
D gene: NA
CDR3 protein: CASSTATPGGRWDGYTF
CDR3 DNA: TGTGCCAGCAGCACTGCCACTCCCGGGGGGCGATGGGATGGCTACACCTTC

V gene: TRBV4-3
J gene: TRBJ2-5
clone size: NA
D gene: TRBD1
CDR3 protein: CASSRDRQETQYF
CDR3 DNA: TGCGCCAGCAGCCGGGACAGACAAGAGACCCAGTACTTC

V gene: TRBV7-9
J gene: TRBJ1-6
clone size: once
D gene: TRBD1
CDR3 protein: CASSSGQTLTPLHF
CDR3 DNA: TGTGCCAGCAGCTCGGGACAGACATTGACACCCCTCCACTTT

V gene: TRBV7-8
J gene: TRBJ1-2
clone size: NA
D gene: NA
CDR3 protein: CASSLGQGGSSGYTF
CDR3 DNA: TGTGCCAGCAGCTTAGGCCAAGGGGGGTCTTCGGGCTACACCTTC

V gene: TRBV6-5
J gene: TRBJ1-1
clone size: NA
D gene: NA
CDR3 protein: CASSYGRVDFF
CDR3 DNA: TGTGCCAGCAGTTACGGACGGGTAGATTTCTTT

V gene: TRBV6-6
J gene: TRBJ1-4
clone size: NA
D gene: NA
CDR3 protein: CASIPSSEKGEKLFF
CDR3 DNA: TGTGCCAGCATTCCGAGCTCAGAGAAAGGGGAAAAACTGTTTTTT

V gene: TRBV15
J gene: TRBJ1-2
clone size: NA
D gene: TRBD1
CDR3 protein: CATRIRGNYGYTF
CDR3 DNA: TGTGCCACCAGGATCAGGGGGAACTATGGCTACACCTTC

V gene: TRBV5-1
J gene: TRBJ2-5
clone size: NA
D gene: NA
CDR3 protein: CASSLARGRETQYF
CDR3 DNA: TGCGCCAGCAGCTTGGCAAGGGGCAGGGAGACCCAGTACTTC

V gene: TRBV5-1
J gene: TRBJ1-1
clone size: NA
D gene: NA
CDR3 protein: CASSFHSGNTEAFF
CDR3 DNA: TGCGCCAGCAGCTTTCACTCGGGGAACACTGAAGCTTTCTTT

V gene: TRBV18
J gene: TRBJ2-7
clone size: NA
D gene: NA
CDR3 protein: CASSPGTADGEQYF
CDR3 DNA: TGTGCCAGCTCACCGGGGACGGCGGATGGCGAGCAGTACTTC

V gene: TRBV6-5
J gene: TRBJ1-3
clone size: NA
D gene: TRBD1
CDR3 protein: CASRGQGMPGNTIYF
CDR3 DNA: TGTGCCAGCAGGGGACAGGGGATGCCCGGAAACACCATATATTTT

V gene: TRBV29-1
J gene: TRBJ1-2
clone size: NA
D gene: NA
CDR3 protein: CSVEGSNGNYGYTF
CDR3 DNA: TGCAGCGTTGAAGGATCAAATGGTAACTATGGCTACACCTTC

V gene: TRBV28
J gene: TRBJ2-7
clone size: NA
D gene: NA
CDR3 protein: CASTPHYEQYF
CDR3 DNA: TGTGCCAGCACCCCTCACTACGAGCAGTACTTC

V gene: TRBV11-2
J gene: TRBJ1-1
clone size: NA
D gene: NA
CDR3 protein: CASSYTLQGRTEAFF
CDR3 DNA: TGTGCCAGCAGCTACACCCTCCAGGGGAGGACTGAAGCTTTCTTT

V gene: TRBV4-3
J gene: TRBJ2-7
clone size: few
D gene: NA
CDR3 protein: CASSQDFGASYEQYF
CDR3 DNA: TGCGCCAGCAGCCAAGATTTCGGGGCATCCTACGAGCAGTACTTC

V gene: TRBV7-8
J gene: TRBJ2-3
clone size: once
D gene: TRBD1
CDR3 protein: CASSSGQLLGDTQYF
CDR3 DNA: TGTGCCAGCAGCTCGGGACAGTTACTTGGGGATACGCAGTATTTT

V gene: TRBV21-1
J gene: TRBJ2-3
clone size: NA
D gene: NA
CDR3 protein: CASSKDETSGNTDTQYF
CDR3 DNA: TGTGCCAGCAGCAAAGACGAGACTAGCGGGAACACAGATACGCAGTATTTT

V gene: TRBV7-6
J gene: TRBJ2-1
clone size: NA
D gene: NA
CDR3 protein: CASSFGDLDNEQFF
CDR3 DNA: TGTGCCAGCAGCTTTGGGGACCTAGACAATGAGCAGTTCTTC

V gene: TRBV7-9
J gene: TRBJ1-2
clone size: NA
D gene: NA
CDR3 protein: CASSLGIVYGYTF
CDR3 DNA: TGTGCCAGCAGCTTGGGGATTGTCTATGGCTACACCTTC

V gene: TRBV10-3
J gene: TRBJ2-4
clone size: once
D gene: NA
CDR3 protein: CAISMDGNIQYF
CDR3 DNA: TGTGCCATCAGTATGGACGGGAACATTCAGTACTTC

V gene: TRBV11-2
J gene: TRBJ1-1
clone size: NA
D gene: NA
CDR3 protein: CASSFQEKLNTEAFF
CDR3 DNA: TGTGCCAGCAGCTTTCAGGAAAAACTGAACACTGAAGCTTTCTTT

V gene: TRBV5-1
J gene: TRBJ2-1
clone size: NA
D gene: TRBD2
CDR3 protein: CASSSITQAGGPRNEQFF
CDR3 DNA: TGCGCCAGCAGCTCCATAACCCAAGCGGGGGGGCCACGAAATGAGCAGTTCTTC

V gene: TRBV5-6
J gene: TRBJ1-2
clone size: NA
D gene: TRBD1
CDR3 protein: CASSLGQGSAYGYTF
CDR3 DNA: TGTGCCAGCAGCTTGGGACAGGGATCCGCCTATGGCTACACCTTC

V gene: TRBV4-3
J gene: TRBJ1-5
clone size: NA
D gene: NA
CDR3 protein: CASSQEFGAGQPQHF
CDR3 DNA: TGCGCCAGCAGCCAAGAGTTCGGTGCGGGTCAGCCCCAGCATTTT

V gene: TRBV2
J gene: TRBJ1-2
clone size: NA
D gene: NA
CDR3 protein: CASSVRAGTNYGYTF
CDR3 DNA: TGTGCCAGCAGTGTACGAGCAGGGACAAACTATGGCTACACCTTC

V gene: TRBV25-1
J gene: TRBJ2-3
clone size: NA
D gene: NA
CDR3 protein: CASSEWSRQGNTQYF
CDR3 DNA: TGTGCCAGCAGTGAATGGTCCCGTCAGGGTAATACGCAGTATTTT

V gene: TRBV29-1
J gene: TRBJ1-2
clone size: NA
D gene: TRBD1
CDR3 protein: CSVEGTVYGYTF
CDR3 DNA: TGCAGCGTCGAAGGGACAGTTTATGGCTACACCTTC

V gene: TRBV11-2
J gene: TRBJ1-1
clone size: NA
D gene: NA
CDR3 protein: CASSLARGSGSFF
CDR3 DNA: TGTGCCAGCAGCTTAGCCAGAGGGAGTGGCTCTTTCTTT

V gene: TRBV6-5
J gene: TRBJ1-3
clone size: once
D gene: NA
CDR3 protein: CASSYSRQLSGNTIYF
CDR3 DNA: TGTGCCAGCAGTTACTCGAGACAGCTCTCTGGAAACACCATATATTTT

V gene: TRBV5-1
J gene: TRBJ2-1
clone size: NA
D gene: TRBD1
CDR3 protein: CASSLAGQGANEQFF
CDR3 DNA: TGCGCCAGCAGCTTGGCGGGACAGGGGGCAAATGAGCAGTTCTTC

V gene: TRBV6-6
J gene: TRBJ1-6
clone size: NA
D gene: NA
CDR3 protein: CASYPSGSNSPLHF
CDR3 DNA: TGTGCCAGCTATCCCTCGGGGTCCAATTCACCCCTCCACTTT

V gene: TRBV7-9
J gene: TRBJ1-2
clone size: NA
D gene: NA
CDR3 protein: CASSLDQGSHGYTF
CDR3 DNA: TGTGCCAGCAGCTTAGACCAGGGTAGCCATGGCTACACCTTC

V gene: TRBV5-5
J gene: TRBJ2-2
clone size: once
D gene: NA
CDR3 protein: CASSLGWNTGELFF
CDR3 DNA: TGTGCCAGCAGCTTGGGTTGGAACACCGGGGAGCTGTTTTTT

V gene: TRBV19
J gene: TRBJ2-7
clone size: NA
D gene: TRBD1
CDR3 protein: CASSVGDRIAYEQYF
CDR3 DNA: TGTGCCAGTAGTGTGGGGGACAGGATAGCCTACGAGCAGTACTTC

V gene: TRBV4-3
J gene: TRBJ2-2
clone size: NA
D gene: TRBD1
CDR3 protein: CASSQATGASGELFF
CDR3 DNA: TGCGCCAGCAGCCAAGCTACAGGGGCGAGCGGGGAGCTGTTTTTT

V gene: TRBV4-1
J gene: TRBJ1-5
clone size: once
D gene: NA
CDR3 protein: CASSQDFAARWQPQHF
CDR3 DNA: TGCGCCAGCAGCCAAGATTTTGCAGCCCGGTGGCAGCCCCAGCATTTT

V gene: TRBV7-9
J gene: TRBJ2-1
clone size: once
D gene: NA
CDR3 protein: CASSSPWVWGPNNEQFF
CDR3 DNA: TGTGCCAGCAGCTCCCCGTGGGTCTGGGGTCCCAACAATGAGCAGTTCTTC

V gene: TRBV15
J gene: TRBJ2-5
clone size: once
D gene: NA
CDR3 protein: CATSLAAQETQYF
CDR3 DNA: TGTGCCACCTCACTAGCTGCCCAAGAGACCCAGTACTTC

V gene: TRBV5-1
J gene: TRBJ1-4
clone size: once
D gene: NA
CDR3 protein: CASSSAGPTNEKLFF
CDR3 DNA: TGCGCCAGCAGCTCCGCAGGGCCAACTAATGAAAAACTGTTTTTT

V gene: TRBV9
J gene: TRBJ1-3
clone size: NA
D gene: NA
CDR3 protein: CASSVTDSSGNTIYF
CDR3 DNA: TGTGCCAGCAGCGTAACGGACTCGTCTGGAAACACCATATATTTT

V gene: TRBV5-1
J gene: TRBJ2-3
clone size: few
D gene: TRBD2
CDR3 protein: CASSPLVAGPTDTQYF
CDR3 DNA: TGCGCCAGCAGCCCCCTGGTAGCGGGGCCCACAGATACGCAGTATTTT

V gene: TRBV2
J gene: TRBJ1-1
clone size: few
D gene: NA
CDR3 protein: CASSEAGRNTEAFF
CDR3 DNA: TGTGCCAGCAGTGAAGCGGGACGGAACACTGAAGCTTTCTTT